A few counts support the clone carrying this TCR beta chain. Its antigen is as yet unknown. Patients selected for sequencing had displayed CD8+CD57+ cell expansion by flow cytometry. Diagnosis of severe acquired aplastic anemia applied to all patients. V was cut by 3 bases and J by 8 bases, with 17 bases left in between. The CDR3 has 15 amino acids. Germline V gene sequence: CDR1 MGHRA, CDR2 YSYEKL. The data originate from a study of CD8+CD57+ T cells in acquired aplastic anemia. Study context: The sorted CD4+ and CD8+ cells yielded an average approximately 3.2 ug of DNA.

Profiling that covered TCR beta VDJ and CDR3 relied on genomic DNA as its template. TCRdb called the reads again in MiXCR, with one record for every CDR3 protein. The sample holds about 200,000 distinct CDR3 sequences, around 50% seen once. General observations from the study: Patients showed no significant difference from controls in CD8+ Simpson's diversity. A set of twenty-nine CD8+ CDR3 sequences was shared between patients and controls, and these sequences appeared highly expressed in patients.

Material for sequencing was sorted CD4+, CD8+, or CD8+CD57+ T cells (not recorded which) from PBMCs. The TCR comes from a human donor with aplastic anemia. The J gene is TRBJ2-4, the V gene TRBV4-1; D gene uncertain. CDR3 nucleotide sequence: TGCGCCAGCAGCCATGTTCTAGGTCCGAAAGACATTCAGTACTTC. This codes for CASSHVLGPKDIQYF.